Sequencing of this T cell receptor (beta chain) was carried out in a study of neurological immune-mediated disorders. Each CDR3 protein gets one entry after TCRdb re-called the 5' RACE reads with MiXCR. The sample holds about 66,000 distinct CDR3 sequences, roughly 3.2% seen once. This clonotype was observed many times. Sequencing was done on a sample of PBMCs. This TCR was recovered from a man between 40 and 49 years old with multiple sclerosis.

CDR3 residues: CASSLWGTDTQYF. Here the CDR3 DNA reads TGTGCCAGCAGTTTATGGGGCACAGATACGCAGTATTTT. The chain joins TRBV27 to TRBJ2-3; no definite D call. Germline V gene lookup returns CDR1 MNHEY and CDR2 SMNVEV (reference sequence). The V and J ends lost 1 base and 1 base respectively, with 3 bases between them. The CDR3 covers 13 residues.